The TCR beta chain described here comes from a study of blood T cell repertoires in COVID-19. Study overall: The United States, Italy and Spain supplied acute and convalescent COVID-19 samples. Sources were T cells, B-cell-depleted T cells, or PBMCs; the material itself was cDNA or gDNA.

V shed 4 bases and J 4 bases; nucleotides not matched to a gene: 6. CDR1 and CDR2 (germline): SEHNR, FQNEAQ (reference sequence). CDR3 length equals 15 residues. As originally analysed: Quantification of nucleated cells was approximated via reference gene primer amplification. Sequenced by immunoSEQ multiplex PCR; TCRdb stores in-frame clones only, minus some. D and trimming were read from the DNA, whereas the V and J calls and clone size are those reported in that table. The table records tens of thousands of clones, roughly 85% of them present only once. Sample: peripheral blood. The chain uses TRBV7-9 and TRBJ2-1; TRBD2 aligns across 8 bases. The receptor was isolated from a human donor in a cohort sampled during active COVID-19. CDR3 nucleotides: TGTGCCAGCAGCTCCGTCGGGACTAGGTACAATGAGCAGTTCTTC. This gives the protein CASSSVGTRYNEQFF.